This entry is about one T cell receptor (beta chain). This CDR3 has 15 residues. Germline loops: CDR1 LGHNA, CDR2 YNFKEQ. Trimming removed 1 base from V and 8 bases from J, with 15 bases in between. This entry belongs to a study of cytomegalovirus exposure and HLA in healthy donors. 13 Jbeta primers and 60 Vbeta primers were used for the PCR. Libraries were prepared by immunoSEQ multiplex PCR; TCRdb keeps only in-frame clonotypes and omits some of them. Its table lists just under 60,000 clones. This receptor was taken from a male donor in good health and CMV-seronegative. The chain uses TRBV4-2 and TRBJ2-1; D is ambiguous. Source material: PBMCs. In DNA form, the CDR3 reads TGTGCCAGCAGCCAAGGGGTTAGGAGTGCGGATGAGCAGTTCTTC. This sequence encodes CASSQGVRSADEQFF.